The clone carrying this T cell receptor (beta chain) was seen only once. What it recognizes is unknown. The CDR3 is made up of 13 amino acids. Trimming pared 5 bases from V and 9 bases from J, leaving 14 bases between. These data are taken from a study of T cell responses to AZD1222 COVID-19 vaccine. Study-wide results and limits: CD4 TCRs associated with vaccination spanned spike, dominating at 160-218 and 743-854.

Generated by immunoSEQ multiplex PCR, the TCRdb table keeps only in-frame clones and is missing some. Among about 93,000 clones listed, 75% to 90% were seen once. The rearrangement links TRBV12-3 or TRBV12-4 to TRBJ1-5; D unclear. The sequence derives from an adult who received the AZD1222 COVID-19 vaccine. Material: peripheral blood, obtained 28 days after the second AZD1222 dose. CDR3 in amino acids: CASSPELQRPQHF. CDR3 bases: TGTGCCAGCAGTCCGGAATTACAGCGGCCCCAGCATTTT.